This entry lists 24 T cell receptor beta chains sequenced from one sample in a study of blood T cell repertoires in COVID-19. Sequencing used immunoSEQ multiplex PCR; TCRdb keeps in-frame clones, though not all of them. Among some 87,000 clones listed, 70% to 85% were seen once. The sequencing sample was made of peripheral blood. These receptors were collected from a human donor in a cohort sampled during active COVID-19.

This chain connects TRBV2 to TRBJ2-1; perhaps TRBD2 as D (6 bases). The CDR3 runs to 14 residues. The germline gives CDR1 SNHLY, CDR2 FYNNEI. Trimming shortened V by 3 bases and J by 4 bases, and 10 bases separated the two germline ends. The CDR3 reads CASSEWGTYNEQFF. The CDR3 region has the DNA TGTGCCAGCAGTGAGTGGGGGACTTACAATGAGCAGTTCTTC.

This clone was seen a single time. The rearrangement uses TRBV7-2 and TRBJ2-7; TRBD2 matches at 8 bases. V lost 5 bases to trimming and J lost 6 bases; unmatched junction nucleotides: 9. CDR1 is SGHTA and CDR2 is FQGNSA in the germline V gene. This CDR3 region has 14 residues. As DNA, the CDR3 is TGTGCCAGCAGCCAAATCGGGGGGGCCCGCGAGCAGTACTTC. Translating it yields CASSQIGGAREQYF.

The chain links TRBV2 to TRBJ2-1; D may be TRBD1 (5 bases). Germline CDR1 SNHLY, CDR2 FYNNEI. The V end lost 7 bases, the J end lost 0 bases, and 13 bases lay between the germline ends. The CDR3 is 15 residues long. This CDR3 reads CASNGDSSSYNEQFF. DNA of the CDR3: TGTGCCAGCAATGGTGACAGTAGCTCCTACAATGAGCAGTTCTTC.

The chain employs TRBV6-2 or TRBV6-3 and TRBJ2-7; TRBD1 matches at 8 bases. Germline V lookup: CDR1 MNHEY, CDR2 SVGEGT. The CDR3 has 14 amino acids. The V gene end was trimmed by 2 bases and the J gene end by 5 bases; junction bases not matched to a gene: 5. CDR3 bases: TGTGCCAGCAGTTACGTTCCAGGGGGCGACGAGCAGTACTTC. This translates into CASSYVPGGDEQYF.

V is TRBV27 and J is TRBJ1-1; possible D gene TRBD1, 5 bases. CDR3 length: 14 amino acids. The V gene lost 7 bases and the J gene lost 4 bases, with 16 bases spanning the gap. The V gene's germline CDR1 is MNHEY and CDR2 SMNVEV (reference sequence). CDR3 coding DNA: TGTGCCAGCACTTCTTGGGACGGGGGCACTGAAGCTTTCTTT. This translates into CASTSWDGGTEAFF.

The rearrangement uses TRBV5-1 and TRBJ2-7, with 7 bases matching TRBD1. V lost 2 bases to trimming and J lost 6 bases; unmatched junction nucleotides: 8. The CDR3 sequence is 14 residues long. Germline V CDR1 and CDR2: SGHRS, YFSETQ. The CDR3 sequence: CASSLRQGKGEQYF. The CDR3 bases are TGCGCCAGCAGCTTAAGACAGGGAAAGGGCGAGCAGTACTTC.

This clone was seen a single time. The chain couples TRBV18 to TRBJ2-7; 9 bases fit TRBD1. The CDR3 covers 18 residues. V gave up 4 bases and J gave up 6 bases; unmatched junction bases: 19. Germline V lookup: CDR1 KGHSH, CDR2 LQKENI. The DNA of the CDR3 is TGTGCCAGCTCACAAACCATTCTCTCCGGGACAGGGACGAGCGAGCAGTACTTC. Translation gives CASSQTILSGTGTSEQYF.

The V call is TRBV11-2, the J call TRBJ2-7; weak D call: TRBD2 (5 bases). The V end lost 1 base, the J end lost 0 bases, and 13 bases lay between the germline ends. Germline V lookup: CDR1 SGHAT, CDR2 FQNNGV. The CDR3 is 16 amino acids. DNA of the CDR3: TGTGCCAGCAGCTTAGTAGATCTAGGGAGCTCCTACGAGCAGTACTTC. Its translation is CASSLVDLGSSYEQYF.

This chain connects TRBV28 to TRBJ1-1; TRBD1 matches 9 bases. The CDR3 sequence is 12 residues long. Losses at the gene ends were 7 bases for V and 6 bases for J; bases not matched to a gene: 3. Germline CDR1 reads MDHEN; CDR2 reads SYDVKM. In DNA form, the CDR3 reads TGTGCCAGCACCCGGACAGGGGCTGAAGCTTTCTTT. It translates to CASTRTGAEAFF.

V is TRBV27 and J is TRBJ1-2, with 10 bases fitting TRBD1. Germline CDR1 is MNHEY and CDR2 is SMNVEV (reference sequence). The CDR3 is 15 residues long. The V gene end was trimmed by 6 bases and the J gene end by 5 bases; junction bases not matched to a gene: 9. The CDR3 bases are TGTGCCAGCAGGTCCCGGGACAGGGGATCATATGGCTACACCTTC. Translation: CASRSRDRGSYGYTF.

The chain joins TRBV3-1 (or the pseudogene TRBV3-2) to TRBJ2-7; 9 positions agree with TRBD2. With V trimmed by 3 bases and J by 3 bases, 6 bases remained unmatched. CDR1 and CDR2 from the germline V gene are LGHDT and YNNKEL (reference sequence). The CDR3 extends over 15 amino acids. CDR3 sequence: CASSQALAGYYEQYF. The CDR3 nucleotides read TGTGCCAGCAGCCAGGCACTAGCGGGCTACTACGAGCAGTACTTC.

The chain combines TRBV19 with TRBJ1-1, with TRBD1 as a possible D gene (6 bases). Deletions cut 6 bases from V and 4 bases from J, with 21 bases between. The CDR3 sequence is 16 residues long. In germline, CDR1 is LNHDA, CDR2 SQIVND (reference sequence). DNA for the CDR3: TGTGCCAGTAGCCCCCCGCGGGGGCAGGGAAGCACTGAAGCTTTCTTT. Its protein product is CASSPPRGQGSTEAFF.

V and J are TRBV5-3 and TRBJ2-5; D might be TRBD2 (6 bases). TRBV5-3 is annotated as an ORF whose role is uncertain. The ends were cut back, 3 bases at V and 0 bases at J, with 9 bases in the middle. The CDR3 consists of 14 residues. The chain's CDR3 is CARSSGTDQETQYF. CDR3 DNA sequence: TGTGCCAGAAGCTCTGGGACTGACCAAGAGACCCAGTACTTC.

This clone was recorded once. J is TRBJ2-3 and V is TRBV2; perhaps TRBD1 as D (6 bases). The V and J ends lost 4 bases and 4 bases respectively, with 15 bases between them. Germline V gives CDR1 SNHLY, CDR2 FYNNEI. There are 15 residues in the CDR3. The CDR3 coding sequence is TGTGCCAGCAGTGCAGGGGACCCCCCCCCAGATACGCAGTATTTT. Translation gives CASSAGDPPPDTQYF.

This chain's CDR3 is CATSDLNYPNTGELFF. The CDR3 coding sequence is TGTGCCACCAGTGATTTAAACTACCCGAACACCGGGGAGCTGTTTTTT. The chain uses TRBV24-1 and TRBJ2-2; D gene unclear. CDR1 and CDR2 from the germline V gene are KGHDR and SFDVKD. Trimming took 1 base from V and 0 from J, leaving 8 bases between them. The CDR3 is 16 amino acids.

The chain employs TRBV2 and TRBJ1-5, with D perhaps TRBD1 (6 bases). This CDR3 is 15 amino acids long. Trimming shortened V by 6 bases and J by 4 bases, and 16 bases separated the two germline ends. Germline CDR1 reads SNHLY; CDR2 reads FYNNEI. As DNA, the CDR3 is TGTGCCAGCAGCCTTACGGGACAACTAAATCAGCCCCAGCATTTT. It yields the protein CASSLTGQLNQPQHF.

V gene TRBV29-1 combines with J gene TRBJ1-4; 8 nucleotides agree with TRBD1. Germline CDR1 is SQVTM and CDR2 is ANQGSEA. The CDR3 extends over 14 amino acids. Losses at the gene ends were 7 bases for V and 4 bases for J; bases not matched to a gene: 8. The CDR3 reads CSAQRTGYNEKLFF. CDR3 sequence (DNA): TGCAGCGCCCAACGGACAGGGTATAATGAAAAACTGTTTTTT.

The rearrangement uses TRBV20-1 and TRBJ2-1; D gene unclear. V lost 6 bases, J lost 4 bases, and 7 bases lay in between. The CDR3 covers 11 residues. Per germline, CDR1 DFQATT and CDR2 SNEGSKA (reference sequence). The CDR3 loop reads CSAERYNEQFF. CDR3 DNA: TGCAGTGCCGAGAGGTACAATGAGCAGTTCTTC.

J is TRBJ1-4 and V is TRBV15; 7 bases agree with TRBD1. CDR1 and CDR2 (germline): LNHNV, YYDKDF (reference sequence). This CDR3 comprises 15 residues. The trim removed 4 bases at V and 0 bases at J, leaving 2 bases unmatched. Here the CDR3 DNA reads TGTGCCACCAGCATAGACAGGGCAACTAATGAAAAACTGTTTTTT. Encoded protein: CATSIDRATNEKLFF.

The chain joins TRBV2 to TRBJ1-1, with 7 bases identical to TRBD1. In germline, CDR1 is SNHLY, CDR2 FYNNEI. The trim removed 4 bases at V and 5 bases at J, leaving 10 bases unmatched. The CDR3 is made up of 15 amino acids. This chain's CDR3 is CASSGVGGLETEAFF. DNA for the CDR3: TGTGCCAGCAGTGGGGTAGGGGGCTTAGAGACTGAAGCTTTCTTT. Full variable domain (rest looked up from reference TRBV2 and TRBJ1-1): EPEVTQTPSHQVTQMGQEVILRCVPISNHLYFYWYRQILGQKVEFLVSFYNNEISEKSEIFDDQFSVERPDGSNFTLKIRSTKLEDSAMYFCASSGVGGLETEAFFGQGTRLTVV.

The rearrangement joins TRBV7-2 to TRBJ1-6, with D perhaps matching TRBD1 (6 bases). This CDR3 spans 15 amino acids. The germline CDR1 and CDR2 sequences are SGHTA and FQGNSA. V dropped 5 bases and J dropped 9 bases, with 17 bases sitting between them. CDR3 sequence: CASSANGQISSPLHF. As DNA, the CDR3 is TGTGCCAGCAGCGCCAATGGACAGATATCTTCACCCCTCCACTTT. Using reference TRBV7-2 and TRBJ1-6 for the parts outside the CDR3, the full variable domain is GAGVSQSPSNKVTEKGKDVELRCDPISGHTALYWYRQSLGQGLEFLIYFQGNSAPDKSGLPSDRFSAERTGGSVSTLTIQRTQQEDSAVYLCASSANGQISSPLHFGNGTRLTVT.

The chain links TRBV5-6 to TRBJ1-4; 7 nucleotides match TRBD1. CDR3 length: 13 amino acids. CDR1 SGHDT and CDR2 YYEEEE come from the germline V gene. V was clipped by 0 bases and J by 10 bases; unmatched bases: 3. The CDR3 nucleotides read TGTGCCAGCAGCTTGGGCAGGGGGGTAAAACTGTTTTTT. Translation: CASSLGRGVKLFF.

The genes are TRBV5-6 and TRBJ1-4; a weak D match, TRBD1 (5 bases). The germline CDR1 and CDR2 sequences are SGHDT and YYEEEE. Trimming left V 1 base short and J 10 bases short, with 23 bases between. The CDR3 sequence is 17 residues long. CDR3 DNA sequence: TGTGCCAGCAGCTTGCGATGGCAGGGCGGCTTGGGCGGAAAACTGTTTTTT. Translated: CASSLRWQGGLGGKLFF. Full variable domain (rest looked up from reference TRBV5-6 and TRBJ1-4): DAGVTQSPTHLIKTRGQQVTLRCSPKSGHDTVSWYQQALGQGPQFIFQYYEEEERQRGNFPDRFSGHQFPNYSSELNVNALLLGDSALYLCASSLRWQGGLGGKLFFGSGTQLSVL.

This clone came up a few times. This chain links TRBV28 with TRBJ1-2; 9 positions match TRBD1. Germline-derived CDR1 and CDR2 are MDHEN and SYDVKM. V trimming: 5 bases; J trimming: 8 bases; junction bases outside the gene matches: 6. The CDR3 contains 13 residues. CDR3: CASSEQGARGYTF. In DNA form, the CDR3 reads TGTGCCAGCAGTGAACAGGGGGCGCGAGGCTACACCTTC.